This T cell receptor beta chain was recovered during a study of shared clonotypes between healthy human individuals. Study-level points and caveats: Across a handful of donors, naive CD4 shared 5% to 5.5%, naive CD8 less than 4%, memory CD4 roughly 2.2%, memory CD8 0.4%. Clonotype sharing among the donors was expected to vary with sequencing depth.

TCRdb keeps only in-frame clones here, not all; method: immunoSEQ multiplex PCR. The table includes some 200,000 clones, around 93% detected once. Germline CDR1 reads SNHLY; CDR2 reads FYNNEI. V gave up 3 bases and J gave up 1 base, with 9 bases separating them. This CDR3 is built from 15 residues. As concerns this clone: Its specificity is not known.

What was sequenced was naive CD4+ T cells sorted from blood. Stated subset: CD45RA+ positively selected. The rearrangement links TRBV2 to TRBJ2-2; tentative D call: TRBD2 (6 bases). This TCR derives from a woman aged 25 to 39 in good health. The CDR3 region is CASSDRRENTGELFF. The CDR3 DNA sequence: TGTGCCAGCAGTGATAGGCGGGAGAACACCGGGGAGCTGTTTTTT. The variable domain in full, completed from reference TRBV2 and TRBJ2-2, reads EPEVTQTPSHQVTQMGQEVILRCVPISNHLYFYWYRQILGQKVEFLVSFYNNEISEKSEIFDDQFSVERPDGSNFTLKIRSTKLEDSAMYFCASSDRRENTGELFFGEGSRLTVL.